This T cell receptor (beta chain) is drawn from a study of blood T cell repertoires in COVID-19. This clone was picked up a small number of times. In the authors' workflow: It was from reference gene primer amplification that nucleated cell counts were estimated. Assay: immunoSEQ multiplex PCR; the TCRdb copy retains only in-frame clones and omits some. Clonal size and the V and J genes are those of that table, whereas D and trimming came from the DNA. The sample lists 300,000 to 450,000 clones, about 90% occurring once. This CDR3 contains 14 residues. After removal of 5 bases from V and 3 bases from J, the junction contained 3 bases not matched to a gene. The germline V gene has CDR1 SGHTA and CDR2 FQGTGA. Assignments of participants to cohorts depended upon their own reported clinical history.

The specimen sequenced was PBMCs or T cells enriched from blood (not recorded which). This clonotype originated in a woman aged 25 to 39 who had been exposed to COVID-19. This chain connects TRBV7-3 to TRBJ2-1, with TRBD2 matching 8 bases. The CDR3 coding sequence is TGTGCCAGCAGCCTCGGGACTAGCTACAATGAGCAGTTCTTC. Its translation: CASSLGTSYNEQFF.